This entry describes one T cell receptor (beta chain). Antigen unknown. This entry is derived from a study of cytomegalovirus exposure and HLA in healthy donors. This PCR relied on a set of 60 Vbeta primers and 13 Jbeta primers. The table came from immunoSEQ multiplex PCR; TCRdb's copy has only in-frame clones and leaves some out. Of approximately 130,000 clones listed, 81% are singletons. The study's findings and limits: Sequencing probably produced one cluster of sequence variants that were highly shared. Later on, a genetic analysis was performed. It linked a missense variant in DCLRE1C with V- and J-gene trimming of TCR beta. It was reportedly the case that the classifier diagnosed cytomegalovirus status with high specificity and sensitivity. Rarity characterized most TCR sequences, yet some public TCRs appeared in many donors.

This TCR was recovered from a woman in her thirties or forties in good health and CMV-seronegative. Specimen: PBMCs.

CDR3: CASSEATLAGASTDTQYF. CDR3 coding DNA: TGTGCCAGCAGTGAAGCGACGCTAGCGGGGGCAAGCACAGATACGCAGTATTTT. V gene TRBV6-1 combines with J gene TRBJ2-3; 10 nucleotides agree with TRBD2. Germline lookup yields CDR1 MNHNS and CDR2 SASEGT. This CDR3 region has 18 residues. The V gene end was trimmed by 0 bases and the J gene end by 0 bases; junction bases not matched to a gene: 6.